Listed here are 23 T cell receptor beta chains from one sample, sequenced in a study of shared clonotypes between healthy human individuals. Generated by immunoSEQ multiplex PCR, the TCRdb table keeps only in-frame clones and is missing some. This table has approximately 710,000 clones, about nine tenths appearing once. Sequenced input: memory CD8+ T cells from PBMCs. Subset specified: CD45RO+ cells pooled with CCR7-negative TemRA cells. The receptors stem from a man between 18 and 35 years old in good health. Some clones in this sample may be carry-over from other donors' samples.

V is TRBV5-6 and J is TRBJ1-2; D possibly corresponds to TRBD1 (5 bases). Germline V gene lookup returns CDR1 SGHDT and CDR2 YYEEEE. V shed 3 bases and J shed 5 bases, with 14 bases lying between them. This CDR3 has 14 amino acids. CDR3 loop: CASSSGRSLYGYTF. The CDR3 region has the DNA TGTGCCAGCAGCTCAGGGAGAAGTCTTTATGGCTACACCTTC.

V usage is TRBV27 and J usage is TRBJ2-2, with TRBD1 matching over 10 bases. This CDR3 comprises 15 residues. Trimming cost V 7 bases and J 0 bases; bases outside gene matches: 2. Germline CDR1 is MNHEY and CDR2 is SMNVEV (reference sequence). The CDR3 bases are TGTGCCAGCATTGGACAGGGGGCGAACACCGGGGAGCTGTTTTTT. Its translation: CASIGQGANTGELFF.

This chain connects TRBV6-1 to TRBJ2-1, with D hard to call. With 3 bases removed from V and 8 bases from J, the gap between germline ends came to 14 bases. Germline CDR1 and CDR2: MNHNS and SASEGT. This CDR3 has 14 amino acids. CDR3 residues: CASSEGIGLDEQFF. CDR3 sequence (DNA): TGTGCCAGCAGTGAGGGGATAGGGTTGGATGAGCAGTTCTTC.

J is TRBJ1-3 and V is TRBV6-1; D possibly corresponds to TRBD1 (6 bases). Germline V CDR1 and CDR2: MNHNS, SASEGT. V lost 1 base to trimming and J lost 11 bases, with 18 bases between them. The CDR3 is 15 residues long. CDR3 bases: TGTGCCAGCAGTGAAGAGGGAGGCGGAGGGGGAGCCATATATTTT. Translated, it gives CASSEEGGGGGAIYF.

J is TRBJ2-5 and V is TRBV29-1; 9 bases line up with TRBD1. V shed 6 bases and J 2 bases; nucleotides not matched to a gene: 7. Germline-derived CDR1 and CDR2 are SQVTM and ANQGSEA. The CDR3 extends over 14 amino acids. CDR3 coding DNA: TGCAGCGTCCTCGGGGGACAGGGACAAGAGACCCAGTACTTC. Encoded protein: CSVLGGQGQETQYF.

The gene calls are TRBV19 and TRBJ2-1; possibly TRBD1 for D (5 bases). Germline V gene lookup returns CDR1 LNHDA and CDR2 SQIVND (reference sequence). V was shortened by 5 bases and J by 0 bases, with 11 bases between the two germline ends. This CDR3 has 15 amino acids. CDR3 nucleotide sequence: TGTGCCAGTAGTCACAGGACACACTCCTACAATGAGCAGTTCTTC. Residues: CASSHRTHSYNEQFF.

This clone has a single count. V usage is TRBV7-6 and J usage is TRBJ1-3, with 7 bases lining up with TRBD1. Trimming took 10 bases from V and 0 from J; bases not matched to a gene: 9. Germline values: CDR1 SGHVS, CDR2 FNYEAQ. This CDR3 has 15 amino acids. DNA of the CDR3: TGTGCCATCGGGGGGGGGACAGCCTCTGGAAACACCATATATTTT. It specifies CAIGGGTASGNTIYF.

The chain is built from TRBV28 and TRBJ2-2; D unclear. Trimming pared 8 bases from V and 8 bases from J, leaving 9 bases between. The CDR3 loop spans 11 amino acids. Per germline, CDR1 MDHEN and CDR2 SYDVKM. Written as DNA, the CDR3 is TGTGCCAGCCGAGCTTTAGGGGAGCTGTTTTTT. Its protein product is CASRALGELFF.

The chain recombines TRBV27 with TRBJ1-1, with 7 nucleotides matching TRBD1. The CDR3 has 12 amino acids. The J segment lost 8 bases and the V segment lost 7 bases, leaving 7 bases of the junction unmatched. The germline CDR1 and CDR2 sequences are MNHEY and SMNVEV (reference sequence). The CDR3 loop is CASKITGEEAFF. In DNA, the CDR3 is TGTGCCAGCAAAATTACAGGGGAGGAAGCTTTCTTT.

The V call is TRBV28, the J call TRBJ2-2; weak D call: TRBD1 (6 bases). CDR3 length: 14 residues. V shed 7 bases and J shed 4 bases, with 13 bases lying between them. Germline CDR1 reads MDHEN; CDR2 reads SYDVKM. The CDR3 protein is CASTERGGTGELFF. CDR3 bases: TGTGCCAGCACCGAAAGAGGGGGCACCGGGGAGCTGTTTTTT.

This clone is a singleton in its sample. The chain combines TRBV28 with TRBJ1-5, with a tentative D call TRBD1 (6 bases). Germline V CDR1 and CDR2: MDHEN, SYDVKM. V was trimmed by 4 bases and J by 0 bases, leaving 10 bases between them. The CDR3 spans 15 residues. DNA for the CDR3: TGTGCCAGCAGTTATGGCAGGGGTAGCAATCAGCCCCAGCATTTT. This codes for CASSYGRGSNQPQHF.

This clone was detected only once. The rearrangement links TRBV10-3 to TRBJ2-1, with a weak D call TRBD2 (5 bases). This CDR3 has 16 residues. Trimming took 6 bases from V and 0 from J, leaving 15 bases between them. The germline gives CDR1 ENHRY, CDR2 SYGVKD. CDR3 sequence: CAIRPSVGSSYNEQFF. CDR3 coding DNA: TGTGCCATCAGACCCTCAGTAGGGAGCTCCTACAATGAGCAGTTCTTC.

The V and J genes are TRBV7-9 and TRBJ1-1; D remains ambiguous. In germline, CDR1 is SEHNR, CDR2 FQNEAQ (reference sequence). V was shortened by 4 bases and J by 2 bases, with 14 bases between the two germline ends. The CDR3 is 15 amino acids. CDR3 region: CASSYPDGPNTEAFF. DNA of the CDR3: TGTGCCAGCAGCTATCCTGACGGACCTAACACTGAAGCTTTCTTT.

CDR3 DNA sequence: TGTGCCAGCAGTGAACCCGGGTTCCGCGGGAGCCTTACCTACGAGCAGTACTTC. Its translation: CASSEPGFRGSLTYEQYF. The chain couples TRBV6-1 to TRBJ2-7, with 7 bases identical to TRBD2. The CDR3 is 18 amino acids. The junction had 15 bases not matched to a gene; V was cut back by 2 bases and J by 2 bases. Germline CDR1 MNHNS, CDR2 SASEGT.

The CDR3 sequence is CAWSVGLTSRYEQYF. CDR3 sequence (DNA): TGTGCCTGGAGTGTAGGGCTAACCTCCCGCTACGAGCAGTACTTC. V and J are TRBV30 and TRBJ2-7; the D is unclear. V was trimmed by 0 bases and J by 3 bases, leaving 15 bases between them. This CDR3 contains 15 residues. Germline CDR1 GTSNPN, CDR2 SVGIG (reference sequence).

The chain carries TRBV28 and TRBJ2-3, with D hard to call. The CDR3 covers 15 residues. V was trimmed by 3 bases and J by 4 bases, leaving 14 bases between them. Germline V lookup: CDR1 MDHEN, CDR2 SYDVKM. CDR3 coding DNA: TGTGCCAGCAGTTTCGGCGGCAACCTGGCAGATACGCAGTATTTT. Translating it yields CASSFGGNLADTQYF. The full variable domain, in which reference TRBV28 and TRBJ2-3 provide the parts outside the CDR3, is DVKVTQSSRYLVKRTGEKVFLECVQDMDHENMFWYRQDPGLGLRLIYFSYDVKMKEKGDIPEGYSVSREKKERFSLILESASTNQTSMYLCASSFGGNLADTQYFGPGTRLTVL.

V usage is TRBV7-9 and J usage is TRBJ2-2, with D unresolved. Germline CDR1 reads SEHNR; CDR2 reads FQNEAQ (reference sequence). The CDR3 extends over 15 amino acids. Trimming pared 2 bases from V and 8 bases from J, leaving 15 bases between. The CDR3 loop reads CASSLLPVYPGELFF. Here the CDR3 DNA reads TGTGCCAGCAGCTTACTCCCAGTCTACCCGGGGGAGCTGTTTTTT.

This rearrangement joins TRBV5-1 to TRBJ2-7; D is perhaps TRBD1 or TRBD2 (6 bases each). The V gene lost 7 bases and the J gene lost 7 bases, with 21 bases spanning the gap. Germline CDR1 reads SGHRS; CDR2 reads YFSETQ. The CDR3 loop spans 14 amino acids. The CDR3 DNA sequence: TGCGCCAGCCGCGGCGGGACACCCATTGAAGAGCAGTACTTC. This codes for CASRGGTPIEEQYF. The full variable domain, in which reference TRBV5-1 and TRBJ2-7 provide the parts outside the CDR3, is KAGVTQTPRYLIKTRGQQVTLSCSPISGHRSVSWYQQTPGQGLQFLFEYFSETQRNKGNFPGRFSGRQFSNSRSEMNVSTLELGDSALYLCASRGGTPIEEQYFGPGTRLTVT.

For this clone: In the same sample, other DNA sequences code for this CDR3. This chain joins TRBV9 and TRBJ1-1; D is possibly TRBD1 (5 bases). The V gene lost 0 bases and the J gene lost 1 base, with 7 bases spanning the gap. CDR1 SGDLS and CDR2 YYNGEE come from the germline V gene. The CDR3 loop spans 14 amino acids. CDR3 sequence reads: CASSVEGTNTEAFF. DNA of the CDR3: TGTGCCAGCAGCGTAGAAGGGACGAACACTGAAGCTTTCTTT.

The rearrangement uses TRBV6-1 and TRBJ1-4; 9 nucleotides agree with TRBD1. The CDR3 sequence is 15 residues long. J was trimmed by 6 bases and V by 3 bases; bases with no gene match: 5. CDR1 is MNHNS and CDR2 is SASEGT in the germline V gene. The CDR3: CASSDRTGEDEKLFF. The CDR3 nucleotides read TGTGCCAGCAGTGATCGGACAGGGGAGGATGAAAAACTGTTTTTT.

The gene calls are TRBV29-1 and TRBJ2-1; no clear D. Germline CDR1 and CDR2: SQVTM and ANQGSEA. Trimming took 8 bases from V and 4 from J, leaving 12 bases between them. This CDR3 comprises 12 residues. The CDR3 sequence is CSPMGPYNEQFF. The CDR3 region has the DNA TGCAGCCCGATGGGCCCATACAATGAGCAGTTCTTC.

The CDR3 region is CASSHPLDQETQYF. The CDR3 region has the DNA TGCGCCAGCAGCCACCCCCTAGACCAAGAGACCCAGTACTTC. The chain employs TRBV4-1 and TRBJ2-5; no clear D gene. Trimming pared 3 bases from V and 0 bases from J, leaving 8 bases between. This CDR3 contains 14 residues. Germline values: CDR1 MGHRA, CDR2 YSYEKL.

In DNA form, the CDR3 reads TGTGCCAGCAGCTTAGAGGGGGTGGGACCATTCTACGAGCAGTACTTC. This translates into CASSLEGVGPFYEQYF. The rearrangement links TRBV7-9 to TRBJ2-7, with D maybe TRBD1 (6 bases). Trimming removed 1 base from V and 3 bases from J, with 16 bases in between. This CDR3 is 16 amino acids long. CDR1 is SEHNR and CDR2 is FQNEAQ in the germline V gene (reference sequence).